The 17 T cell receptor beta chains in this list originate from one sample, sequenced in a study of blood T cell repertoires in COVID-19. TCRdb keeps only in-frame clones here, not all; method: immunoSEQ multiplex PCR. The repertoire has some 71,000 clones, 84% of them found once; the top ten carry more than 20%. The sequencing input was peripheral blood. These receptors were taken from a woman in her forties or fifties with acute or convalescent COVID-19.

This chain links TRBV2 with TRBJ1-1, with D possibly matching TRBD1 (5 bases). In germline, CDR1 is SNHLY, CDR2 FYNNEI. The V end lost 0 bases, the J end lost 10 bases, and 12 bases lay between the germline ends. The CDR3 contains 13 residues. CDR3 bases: TGTGCCAGCAGTGAAGCGCGGGGGTTTAGAGCTTTCTTT. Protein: CASSEARGFRAFF.

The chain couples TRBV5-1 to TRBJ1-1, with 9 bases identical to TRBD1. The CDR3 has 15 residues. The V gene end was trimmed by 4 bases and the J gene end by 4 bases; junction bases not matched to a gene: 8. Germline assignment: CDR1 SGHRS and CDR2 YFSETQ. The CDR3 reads CASSASPQGATEAFF. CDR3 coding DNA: TGCGCCAGCAGCGCTAGTCCACAGGGGGCCACTGAAGCTTTCTTT.

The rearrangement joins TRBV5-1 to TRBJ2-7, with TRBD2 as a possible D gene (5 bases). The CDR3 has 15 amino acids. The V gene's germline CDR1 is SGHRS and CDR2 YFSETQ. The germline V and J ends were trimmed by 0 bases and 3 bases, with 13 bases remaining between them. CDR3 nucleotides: TGCGCCAGCAGCTTGGCCCTAAGCGGACTCTACGAGCAGTACTTC. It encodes CASSLALSGLYEQYF.

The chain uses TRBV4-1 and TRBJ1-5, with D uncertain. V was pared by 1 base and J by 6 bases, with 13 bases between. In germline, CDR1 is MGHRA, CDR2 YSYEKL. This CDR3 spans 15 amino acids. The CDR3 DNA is TGCGCCAGCAGCCAAGCCCCGTTCCCGGGTCAGCCCCAGCATTTT. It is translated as CASSQAPFPGQPQHF.

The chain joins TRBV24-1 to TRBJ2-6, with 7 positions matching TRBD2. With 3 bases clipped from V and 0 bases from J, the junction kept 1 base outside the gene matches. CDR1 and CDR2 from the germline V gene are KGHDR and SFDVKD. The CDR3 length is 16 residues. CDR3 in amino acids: CATSDPGGSGANVLTF. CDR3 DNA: TGTGCCACCAGTGATCCGGGGGGCTCTGGGGCCAACGTCCTGACTTTC.

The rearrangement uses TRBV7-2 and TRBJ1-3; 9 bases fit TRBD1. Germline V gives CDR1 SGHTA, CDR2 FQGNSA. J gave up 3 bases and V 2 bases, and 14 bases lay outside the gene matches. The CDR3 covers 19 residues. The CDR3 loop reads CASSLRRLGQGRNGNTIYF. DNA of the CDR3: TGTGCCAGCAGCTTACGTAGGTTGGGACAGGGCAGGAATGGAAACACCATATATTTT. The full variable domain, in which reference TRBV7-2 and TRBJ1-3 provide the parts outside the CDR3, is GAGVSQSPSNKVTEKGKDVELRCDPISGHTALYWYRQSLGQGLEFLIYFQGNSAPDKSGLPSDRFSAERTGGSVSTLTIQRTQQEDSAVYLCASSLRRLGQGRNGNTIYFGEGSWLTVV.

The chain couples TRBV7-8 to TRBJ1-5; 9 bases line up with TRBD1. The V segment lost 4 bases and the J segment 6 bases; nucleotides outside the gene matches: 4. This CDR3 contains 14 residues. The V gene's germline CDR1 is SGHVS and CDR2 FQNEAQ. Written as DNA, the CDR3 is TGTGCCAGCAGCTCCGGACAGGGGTCTCAGCCCCAGCATTTT. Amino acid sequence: CASSSGQGSQPQHF.

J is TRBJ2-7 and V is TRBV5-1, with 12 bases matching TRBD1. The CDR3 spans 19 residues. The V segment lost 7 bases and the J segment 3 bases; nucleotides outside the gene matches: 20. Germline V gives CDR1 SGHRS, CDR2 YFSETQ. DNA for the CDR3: TGCGCCAGCCTTAAAAAGTACCGGGACAGGGGGCCCCCCTTCTACGAGCAGTACTTC. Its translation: CASLKKYRDRGPPFYEQYF.

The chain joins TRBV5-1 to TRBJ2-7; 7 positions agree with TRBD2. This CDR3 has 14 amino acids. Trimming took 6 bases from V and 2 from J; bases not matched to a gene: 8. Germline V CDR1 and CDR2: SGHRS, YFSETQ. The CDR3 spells CASTATAGTYEQYF. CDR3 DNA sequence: TGCGCCAGCACGGCGACAGCGGGGACCTACGAGCAGTACTTC.

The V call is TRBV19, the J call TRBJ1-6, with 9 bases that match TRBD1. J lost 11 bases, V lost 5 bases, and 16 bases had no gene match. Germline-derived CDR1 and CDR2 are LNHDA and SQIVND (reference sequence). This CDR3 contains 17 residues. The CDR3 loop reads CASSVTSSGQGLPPLHF. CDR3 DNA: TGTGCCAGTAGTGTCACCTCTAGCGGACAGGGGTTGCCACCCCTCCACTTT.

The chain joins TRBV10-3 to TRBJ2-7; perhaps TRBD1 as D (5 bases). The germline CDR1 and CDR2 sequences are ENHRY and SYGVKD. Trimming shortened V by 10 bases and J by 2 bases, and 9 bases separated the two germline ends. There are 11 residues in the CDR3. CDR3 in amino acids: CANGQTYEQYF. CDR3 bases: TGTGCCAATGGACAAACCTACGAGCAGTACTTC.

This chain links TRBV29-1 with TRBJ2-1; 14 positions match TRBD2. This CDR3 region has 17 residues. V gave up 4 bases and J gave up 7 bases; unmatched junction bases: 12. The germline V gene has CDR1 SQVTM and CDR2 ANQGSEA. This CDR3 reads CSVGNQGLAGVPNEQFF. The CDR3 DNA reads TGCAGCGTTGGGAATCAGGGACTAGCGGGGGTACCAAATGAGCAGTTCTTC.

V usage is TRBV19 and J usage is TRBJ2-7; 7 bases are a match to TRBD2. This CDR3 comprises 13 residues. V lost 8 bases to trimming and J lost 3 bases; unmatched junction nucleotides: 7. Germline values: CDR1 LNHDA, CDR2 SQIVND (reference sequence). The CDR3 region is CASEKAGDYEQYF. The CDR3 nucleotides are TGTGCCAGTGAAAAGGCGGGGGACTACGAGCAGTACTTC.

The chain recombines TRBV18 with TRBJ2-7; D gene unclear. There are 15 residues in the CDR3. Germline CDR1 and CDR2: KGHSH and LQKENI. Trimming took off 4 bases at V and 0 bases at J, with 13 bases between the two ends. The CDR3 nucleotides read TGTGCCAGCTCACGAGACTCTGGTGGCTCCTACGAGCAGTACTTC. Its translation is CASSRDSGGSYEQYF.

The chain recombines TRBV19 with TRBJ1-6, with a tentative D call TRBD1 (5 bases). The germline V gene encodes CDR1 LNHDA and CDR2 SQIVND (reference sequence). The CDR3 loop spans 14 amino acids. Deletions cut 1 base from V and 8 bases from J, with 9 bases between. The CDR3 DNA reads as TGTGCCAGTAGTATAGGGGGCGCGTATTCACCCCTCCACTTT. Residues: CASSIGGAYSPLHF. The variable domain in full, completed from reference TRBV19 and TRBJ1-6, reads DGGITQSPKYLFRKEGQNVTLSCEQNLNHDAMYWYRQDPGQGLRLIYYSQIVNDFQKGDIAEGYSVSREKKESFPLTVTSAQKNPTAFYLCASSIGGAYSPLHFGNGTRLTVT.

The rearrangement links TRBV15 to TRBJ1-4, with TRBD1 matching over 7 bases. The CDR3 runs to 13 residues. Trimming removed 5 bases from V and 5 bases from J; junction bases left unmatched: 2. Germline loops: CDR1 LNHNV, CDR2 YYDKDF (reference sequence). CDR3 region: CATSGGQNEKLFF. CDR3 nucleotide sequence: TGTGCCACCAGCGGGGGACAGAATGAAAAACTGTTTTTT.

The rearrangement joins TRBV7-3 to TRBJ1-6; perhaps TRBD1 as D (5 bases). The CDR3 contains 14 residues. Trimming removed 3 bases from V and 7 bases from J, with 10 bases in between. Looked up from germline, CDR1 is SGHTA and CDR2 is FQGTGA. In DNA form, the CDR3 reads TGTGCCAGCAGCTTGGGGGGTAGGAATTCACCCCTCCACTTT. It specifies CASSLGGRNSPLHF.